Sequencing of this T cell receptor (beta chain) was carried out in a study of blood T cell repertoires in COVID-19. Looking at the study overall: Whether acute or convalescent, the COVID-19 samples came from the United States, Italy and Spain. T cells, B-cell-depleted T cells, or PBMCs supplied cDNA or gDNA.

Per the authors' pipeline: Using reference gene primer amplification, nucleated cell counts were estimated. The method was immunoSEQ multiplex PCR; TCRdb's version includes in-frame clones alone and lacks a portion of them. Clone size and V and J calls were adopted from that table, with D and trimming inferred from the DNA. The data contain some 240,000 clones, approximately 82% of them seen just once; the ten biggest clones take up approximately 1.3%. The sequenced sample consisted of peripheral blood. This TCR was recovered from a woman aged 40-49 years who had recovered from COVID-19.

CDR3 sequence reads: CASSEALSTTEAFF. The DNA of the CDR3 is TGTGCCAGCAGTGAAGCGCTTAGCACCACTGAAGCTTTCTTT. This chain links TRBV2 with TRBJ1-1; D call uncertain. The CDR3 extends over 14 amino acids. V was trimmed by 0 bases and J by 4 bases, leaving 9 bases between them. The germline CDR1 and CDR2 sequences are SNHLY and FYNNEI. Variable domain in full (rest from reference TRBV2 and TRBJ1-1): EPEVTQTPSHQVTQMGQEVILRCVPISNHLYFYWYRQILGQKVEFLVSFYNNEISEKSEIFDDQFSVERPDGSNFTLKIRSTKLEDSAMYFCASSEALSTTEAFFGQGTRLTVV.